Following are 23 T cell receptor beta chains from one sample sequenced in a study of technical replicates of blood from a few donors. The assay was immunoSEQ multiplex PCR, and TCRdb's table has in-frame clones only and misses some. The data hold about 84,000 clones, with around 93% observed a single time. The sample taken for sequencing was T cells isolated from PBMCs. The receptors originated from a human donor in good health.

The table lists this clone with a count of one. DNA of the CDR3: TGTGCCAGCAGCCAACCTGGGGGGGCGGGAGTCGTCGCAGATACGCAGTATTTT. This sequence encodes CASSQPGGAGVVADTQYF. The V gene is TRBV4-2, the J gene TRBJ2-3, with D perhaps TRBD2 (7 bases). V was pared by 2 bases and J by 4 bases, with 22 bases between. The CDR3 covers 18 residues. In germline, CDR1 is LGHNA, CDR2 YNFKEQ.

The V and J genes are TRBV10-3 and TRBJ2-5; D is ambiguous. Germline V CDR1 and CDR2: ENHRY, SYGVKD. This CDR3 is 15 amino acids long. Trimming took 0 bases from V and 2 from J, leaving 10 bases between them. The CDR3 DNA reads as TGTGCCATCAGTGAGTCGATGGGCACACAAGAGACCCAGTACTTC. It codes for CAISESMGTQETQYF.

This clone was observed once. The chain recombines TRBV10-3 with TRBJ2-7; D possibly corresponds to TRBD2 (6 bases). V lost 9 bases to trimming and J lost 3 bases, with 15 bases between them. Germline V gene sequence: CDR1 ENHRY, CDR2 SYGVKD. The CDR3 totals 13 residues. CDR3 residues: CAIAGTDSYEQYF. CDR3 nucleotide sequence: TGTGCCATAGCCGGGACTGACAGCTACGAGCAGTACTTC.

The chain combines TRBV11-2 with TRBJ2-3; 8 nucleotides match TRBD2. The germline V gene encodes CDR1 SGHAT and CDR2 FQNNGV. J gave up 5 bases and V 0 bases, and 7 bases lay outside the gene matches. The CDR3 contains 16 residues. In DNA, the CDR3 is TGTGCCAGCAGCTTAGAACGATGGCGGGGGGAAGATACGCAGTATTTT. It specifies CASSLERWRGEDTQYF.

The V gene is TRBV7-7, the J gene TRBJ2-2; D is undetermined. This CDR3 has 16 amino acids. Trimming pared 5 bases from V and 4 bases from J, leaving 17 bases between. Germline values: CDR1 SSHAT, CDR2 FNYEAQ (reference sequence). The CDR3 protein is CASSPPSYGGTGELFF. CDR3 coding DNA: TGTGCCAGCAGCCCGCCTAGTTATGGTGGCACCGGGGAGCTGTTTTTT.

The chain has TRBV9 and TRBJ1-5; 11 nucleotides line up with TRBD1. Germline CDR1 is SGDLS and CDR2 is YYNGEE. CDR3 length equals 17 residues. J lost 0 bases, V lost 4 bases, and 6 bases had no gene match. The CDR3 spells CASSTGQGVGSNQPQHF. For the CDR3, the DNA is TGTGCCAGCAGCACGGGACAGGGGGTTGGTAGCAATCAGCCCCAGCATTTT.

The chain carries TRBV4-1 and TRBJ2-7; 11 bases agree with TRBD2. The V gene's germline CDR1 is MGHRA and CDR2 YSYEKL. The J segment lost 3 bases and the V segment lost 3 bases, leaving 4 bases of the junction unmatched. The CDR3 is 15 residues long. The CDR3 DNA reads TGCGCCAGCAGCCATTCTAGCGGGGGGCACTACGAGCAGTACTTC. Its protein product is CASSHSSGGHYEQYF.

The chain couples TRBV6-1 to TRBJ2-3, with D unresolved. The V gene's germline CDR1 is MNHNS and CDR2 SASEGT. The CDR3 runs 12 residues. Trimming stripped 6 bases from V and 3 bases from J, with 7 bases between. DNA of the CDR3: TGTGCCAGCAGGGCAGGAACAGATACGCAGTATTTT. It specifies CASRAGTDTQYF.

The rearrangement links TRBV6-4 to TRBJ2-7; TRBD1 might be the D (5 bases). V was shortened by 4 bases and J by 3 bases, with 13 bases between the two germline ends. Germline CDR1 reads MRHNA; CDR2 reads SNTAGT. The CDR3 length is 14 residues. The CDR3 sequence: CASSVEGAGYEQYF. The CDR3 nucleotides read TGTGCCAGCAGTGTAGAAGGGGCTGGCTACGAGCAGTACTTC.

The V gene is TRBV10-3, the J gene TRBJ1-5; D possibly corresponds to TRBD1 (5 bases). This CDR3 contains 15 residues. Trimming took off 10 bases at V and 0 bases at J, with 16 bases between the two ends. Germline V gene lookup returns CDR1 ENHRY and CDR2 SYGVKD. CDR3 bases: TGTGCCACCTCTCCGACAGACCATAGCAATCAGCCCCAGCATTTT. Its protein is CATSPTDHSNQPQHF.

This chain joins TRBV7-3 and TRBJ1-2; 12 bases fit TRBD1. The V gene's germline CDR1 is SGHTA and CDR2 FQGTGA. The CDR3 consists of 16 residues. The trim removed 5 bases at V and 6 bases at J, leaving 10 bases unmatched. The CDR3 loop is CASSLRDRGRSHGYTF. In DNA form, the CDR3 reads TGTGCCAGCAGCCTCCGGGACAGGGGGCGCAGTCATGGCTACACCTTC.

CDR3 protein: CASDVGRGDTEAFF. DNA for the CDR3: TGTGCCAGCGACGTCGGTCGGGGGGACACTGAAGCTTTCTTT. This chain connects TRBV19 to TRBJ1-1; D is possibly TRBD1 (5 bases). Germline lookup yields CDR1 LNHDA and CDR2 SQIVND (reference sequence). Trimming stripped 9 bases from V and 3 bases from J, with 17 bases between. The CDR3 is 14 residues long.

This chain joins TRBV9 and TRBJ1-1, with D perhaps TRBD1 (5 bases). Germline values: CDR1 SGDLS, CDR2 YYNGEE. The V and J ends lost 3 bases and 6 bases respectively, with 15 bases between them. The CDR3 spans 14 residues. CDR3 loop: CASSAPGIGAEAFF. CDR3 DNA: TGTGCCAGCAGCGCCCCAGGTATAGGGGCTGAAGCTTTCTTT.

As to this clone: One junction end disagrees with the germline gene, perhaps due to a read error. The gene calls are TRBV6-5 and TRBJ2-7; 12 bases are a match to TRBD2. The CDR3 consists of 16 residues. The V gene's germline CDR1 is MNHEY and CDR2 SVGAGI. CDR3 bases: TGTGCCAGCAGCTACTCTAGGACTAGCGGGGACTACGAGCAGTACTTC. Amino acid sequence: CASSYSRTSGDYEQYF.

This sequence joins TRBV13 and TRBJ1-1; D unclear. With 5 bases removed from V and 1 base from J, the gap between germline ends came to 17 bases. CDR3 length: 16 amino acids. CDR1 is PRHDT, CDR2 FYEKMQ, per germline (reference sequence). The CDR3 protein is CASSRTRGGENTEAFF. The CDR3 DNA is TGTGCCAGCAGCCGCACACGGGGTGGAGAGAACACTGAAGCTTTCTTT.

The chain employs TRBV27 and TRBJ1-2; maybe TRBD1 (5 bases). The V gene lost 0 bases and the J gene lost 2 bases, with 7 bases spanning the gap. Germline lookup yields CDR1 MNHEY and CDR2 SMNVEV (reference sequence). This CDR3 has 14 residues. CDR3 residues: CASSLSGVNYGYTF. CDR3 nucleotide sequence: TGTGCCAGCAGTTTATCAGGGGTAAACTATGGCTACACCTTC.

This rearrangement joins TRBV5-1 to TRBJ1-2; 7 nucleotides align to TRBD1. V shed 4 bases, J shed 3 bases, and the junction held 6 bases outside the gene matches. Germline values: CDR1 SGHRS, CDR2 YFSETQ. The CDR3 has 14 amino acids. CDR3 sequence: CASSPGDSDYGYTF. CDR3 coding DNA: TGCGCCAGCAGCCCGGGGGACAGCGACTATGGCTACACCTTC.

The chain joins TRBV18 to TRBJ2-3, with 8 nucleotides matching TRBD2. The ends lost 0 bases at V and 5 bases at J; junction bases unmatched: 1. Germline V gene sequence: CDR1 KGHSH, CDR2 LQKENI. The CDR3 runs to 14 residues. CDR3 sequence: CASSPPAGGDTQYF. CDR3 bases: TGTGCCAGCTCACCACCGGCGGGAGGAGATACGCAGTATTTT.

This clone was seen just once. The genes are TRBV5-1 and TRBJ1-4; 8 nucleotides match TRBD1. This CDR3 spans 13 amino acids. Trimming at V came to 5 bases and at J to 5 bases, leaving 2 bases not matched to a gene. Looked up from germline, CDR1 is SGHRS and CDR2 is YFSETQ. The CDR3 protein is CASSRDRNEKLFF. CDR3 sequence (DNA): TGCGCCAGCAGTCGGGACAGGAATGAAAAACTGTTTTTT.

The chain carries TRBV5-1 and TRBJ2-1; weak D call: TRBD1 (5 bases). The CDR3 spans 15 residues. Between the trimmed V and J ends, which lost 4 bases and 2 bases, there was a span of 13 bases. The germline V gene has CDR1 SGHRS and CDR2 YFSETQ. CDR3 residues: CASSLTGYPYNEQFF. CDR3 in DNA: TGCGCCAGCAGCCTTACAGGATACCCCTACAATGAGCAGTTCTTC.

The CDR3 here is CSVVGGTVTEAFF. The CDR3, as DNA: TGCAGCGTTGTAGGGGGTACGGTTACTGAAGCTTTCTTT. The chain has TRBV29-1 and TRBJ1-1; D may be TRBD1 (6 bases). The CDR3 is 13 residues long. Trimming took off 4 bases at V and 5 bases at J, with 14 bases between the two ends. Germline CDR1 and CDR2: SQVTM and ANQGSEA.

The DNA of the CDR3 is TGCGCCAGCAGCCCAAGAATACAGGGGGCGCAGGGCTACACCTTC. Translated, it gives CASSPRIQGAQGYTF. V and J are TRBV5-1 and TRBJ1-2, with 9 bases that match TRBD1. V was clipped by 4 bases and J by 8 bases; unmatched bases: 12. Germline CDR1 and CDR2: SGHRS and YFSETQ. This CDR3 is built from 15 residues.

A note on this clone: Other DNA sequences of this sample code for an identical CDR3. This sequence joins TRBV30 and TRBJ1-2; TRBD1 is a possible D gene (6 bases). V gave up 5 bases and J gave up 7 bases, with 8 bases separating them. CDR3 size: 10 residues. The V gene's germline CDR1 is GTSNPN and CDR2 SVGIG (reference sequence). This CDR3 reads CAWLGGGYTF. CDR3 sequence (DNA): TGTGCCTGGCTAGGGGGTGGCTACACCTTC.